This T cell receptor (beta chain) appears in the sequencing data of a study of T cells after yellow fever vaccination. Trimming stripped 0 bases from V and 8 bases from J, with 13 bases between. The CDR3 extends over 14 amino acids. Germline V CDR1 and CDR2: SGHAT, FQNNGV. TCRdb ran MiXCR on the 5' RACE reads and lists one entry per CDR3 protein. The sample carries around 250,000 distinct CDR3 sequences, about 7.1% recorded once. This clonotype was found many times. Sequenced here: CD4+ T cells sorted from PBMCs, sampled 15 days after the yellow fever booster vaccination. The V call is TRBV11-2, the J call TRBJ1-2; D is ambiguous. The TCR comes from a man aged 30 to 39 who received the YFV17D yellow fever vaccine. CDR3 sequence: CASSLDPGFGGYTF. CDR3 bases: TGTGCCAGCAGCTTAGACCCGGGCTTCGGAGGCTACACCTTC.